Listed below are T cell receptor beta chains from one sample, sequenced in a study of T cell repertoires in cytomegalovirus infection. TCRdb reanalysed the reads using MiXCR and keeps one entry per CDR3 protein. The sample gives tens of thousands of distinct CDR3 sequences, 4% of which show up once; less than 25% is in the top ten. The sequencing sample was made of PBMCs. The receptors shown here come from a human donor in good health (CMV status not recorded). Some clones in this sample may be carry-over from other donors' samples. Both conserved end residues are part of each CDR3. The D gene is left open where the match is weak. Some rows have no size entry. The others give once, few or many, or a class for an expanded clone.

v_call,d_call,clone_size,j_call,cdr3_nt,cdr3_aa
TRBV20-1,-,many,TRBJ1-5,TGCAGTGCCCTTCCAGGGAATCAGCCCCAGCATTTT,CSALPGNQPQHF
TRBV7-9,-,many,TRBJ1-1,TGTGCCAGCAGCCCAACAGGGCCCACTGAAGCTTTCTTT,CASSPTGPTEAFF
TRBV7-8,-,many,TRBJ1-4,TGTGCCAGCACCCGGGACCTGGGAGAAAAACTGTTTTTT,CASTRDLGEKLFF
TRBV11-2,-,many,TRBJ1-1,TGTGCCAGCAGCTTAGTCGACAGGCCAAACACTGAAGCTTTCTTT,CASSLVDRPNTEAFF
TRBV7-2,TRBD2,many,TRBJ2-3,TGTGCCAGCAGCTTAGGGCCACTAGCGAGCACAGATACGCAGTATTTT,CASSLGPLASTDTQYF
TRBV23-1,-,many,TRBJ2-5,TGCGCCAGCAACCCACCCCCAGGGAGTGAGACCCAGTACTTC,CASNPPPGSETQYF
TRBV7-2,TRBD2,many,TRBJ2-2,TGTGCCAGCAGCAGAAATAGCGGGGGGAACACCGGGGAGCTGTTTTTT,CASSRNSGGNTGELFF
TRBV20-1,-,many,TRBJ2-2,TGCAGTGCTAGAGTACCAGGGTCCTCCCTTAACACCGGGGAGCTGTTTTTT,CSARVPGSSLNTGELFF
TRBV7-3,-,many,TRBJ2-2,TGTGCCAGCAGCAAAGTGGCAGGGGCCGGGGAGCTGTTTTTT,CASSKVAGAGELFF
TRBV10-3,-,many,TRBJ2-5,TGTGCCATCAGTGGGAGGGAGCAAGAGACCCAGTACTTC,CAISGREQETQYF
TRBV7-8,-,many,TRBJ2-5,TGTGCCAGCAGCTTAGCGCAAGGGGGTGAGACCCAGTACTTC,CASSLAQGGETQYF
TRBV7-2,-,many,TRBJ1-2,TGTGCCAGCAGCCGAAGTTACAGGGCCCGGGATGGCTACACCTTC,CASSRSYRARDGYTF
TRBV7-2,-,many,TRBJ2-2,TGTGCCAGCAGCTCGGACAGTAACACCGGGGAGCTGTTTTTT,CASSSDSNTGELFF
TRBV7-2,TRBD2,many,TRBJ2-1,TGTGCCAGCAGCTTCGCCACTAGCGGGGACTCCCTCTTC,CASSFATSGDSLF
TRBV7-2,-,-,TRBJ2-1,TGTGCCAGCAGCTTAATAGAGCCGAACCTGTTCTTC,CASSLIEPNLFF
TRBV7-2,TRBD2,many,TRBJ2-7,TGTGCCAGCAGCTTAGCGGCCCTTAGCGGGGGGGTCTCCTACGAGCAGTACTTC,CASSLAALSGGVSYEQYF
TRBV7-2,TRBD1,many,TRBJ1-6,TGTGCCAGCAGTCAGGGACAGGGAGGGAATTCACCCCTCCACTTT,CASSQGQGGNSPLHF
TRBV5-1,TRBD2,many,TRBJ2-1,TGCGCCAGCAGCACCGTAGCGGGATCTGGTCGGATTGAGCAGTTCTTC,CASSTVAGSGRIEQFF
TRBV6-2/TRBV6-3,TRBD2,many,TRBJ2-1,TGTGCCAGCAGTTCGCGGGAGGGCCGGGATGAGCAGTTCTTC,CASSSREGRDEQFF
TRBV28,TRBD2,-,TRBJ2-1,TGTGCCAGCAGTTTATTCTTGCGGGAGGGCCGATACAATGAGCAGTTCTTC,CASSLFLREGRYNEQFF
TRBV4-3,-,many,TRBJ2-3,TGCGCCAGCAGCCCCACTTCGCTATCGGGTACGCAGTATTTT,CASSPTSLSGTQYF
TRBV12-3/TRBV12-4,-,many,TRBJ1-4,TGTGCCAGCAGTTCCGGGCCGTACCCTAATGAAAAACTGTTTTTT,CASSSGPYPNEKLFF
TRBV10-3,-,many,TRBJ1-2,TGTGCCATCAGTGAGTCATTTGGGGGCTACACCTTC,CAISESFGGYTF
TRBV20-1,-,many,TRBJ2-1,TGCAGTGCTAGAGATCGGGGAGCGGACAAATCCATTGAGCAGTTCTTC,CSARDRGADKSIEQFF
TRBV20-1,TRBD2,many,TRBJ2-5,TGCAGTGTCCCAGGGAGGGAAGGGGAGACCCAGTACTTC,CSVPGREGETQYF
TRBV7-2,-,many,TRBJ2-1,TGTGCCAGCAGCTTAGTATCGACGAAAGCCCTCTACAATGAGCAGTTCTTC,CASSLVSTKALYNEQFF
TRBV14,-,few,TRBJ1-2,TGTGCCAGCAGCCTCCAGACCGTGGGAGGCTACACCTTC,CASSLQTVGGYTF
TRBV28,-,many,TRBJ2-7,TGTGCCAGCAGTCTGCCCCGCTCGATCGAGCAGTACTTC,CASSLPRSIEQYF
TRBV7-6,TRBD2,many,TRBJ2-1,TGTGCCAGCAGCCAGTCCGGAATGACTAGCGGGGATTCGCGGGGCAATGAGCAGTTCTTC,CASSQSGMTSGDSRGNEQFF
TRBV12-3/TRBV12-4,-,many,TRBJ1-2,TGTGCCAGCAGTCTAAAACGTCAGGGTGGCGGTGGCTACACCTTC,CASSLKRQGGGGYTF
TRBV20-1,-,many,TRBJ2-3,TGCAGTGCTACTCGAGGATTGGGCACAGATACGCAGTATTTT,CSATRGLGTDTQYF
TRBV7-3,TRBD1,many,TRBJ1-6,TGTGCCAGCAGCCGTGGGACAGGGCTTAATTCACCCCTCCACTTT,CASSRGTGLNSPLHF
TRBV5-1,-,many,TRBJ1-1,TGCGCCAGCAGCAGGCCAGGGTACGCTGAAGCTTTCTTT,CASSRPGYAEAFF
TRBV19,TRBD2,many,TRBJ2-1,TGTGCCAGTAGTACCCTTGCGGGAGGGCGAGGCAATGAGCAGTTCTTC,CASSTLAGGRGNEQFF
TRBV7-2,-,many,TRBJ2-1,TGTGCCAGCAGCCCAGTGAGGGATGAGCAGTTCTTC,CASSPVRDEQFF
TRBV29-1,-,many,TRBJ1-2,TGCAGCGCCTCTAAAGGCGATGGCTACACCTTC,CSASKGDGYTF
TRBV11-2,TRBD2,many,TRBJ2-3,TGTGCCAGCAGCATCGGGACTAGCGGGATGTACGGGCAGTATTTT,CASSIGTSGMYGQYF
TRBV7-9,TRBD2,many,TRBJ2-3,TGTGCCAGCAGCCGGGGGGGGCCCACAGATACGCAGTATTTT,CASSRGGPTDTQYF
TRBV20-1,TRBD1,many,TRBJ2-7,TGCAGTGCTCCCGGGACAGGGACCTACGAGCAGTACTTC,CSAPGTGTYEQYF
TRBV7-2,TRBD1,many,TRBJ2-7,TGTGCCAGCAGCGAGGGGACAGGTCCCTACGAGCAGTACTTC,CASSEGTGPYEQYF
TRBV7-2,TRBD1,many,TRBJ2-7,TGTGCCAGCAGCTCGGGGACAGGGAGCGCCTACGAGCAGTACTTC,CASSSGTGSAYEQYF
TRBV2,-,many,TRBJ1-5,TGTGCCAGCAGTGGGATTAATCAGCCCCAGCATTTT,CASSGINQPQHF
TRBV7-3,-,many,TRBJ1-6,TGTGCCAGCAGCACGGGTGTACCACCCCTCCACTTT,CASSTGVPPLHF
TRBV4-3,-,many,TRBJ2-1,TGCGCCAGCAGCCAAGAGGGTCTTGGAGGGCAGTTCTTC,CASSQEGLGGQFF
TRBV25-1,-,many,TRBJ2-1,TGTGCCAGCAGTGATCGGGTCTTGTACAATGAGCAGTTCTTC,CASSDRVLYNEQFF
TRBV28,TRBD1,many,TRBJ2-2,TGTGCCAGCAGGCCCCAAGCCGGGACAGGGTCCACCGGGGAGCTGTTTTTT,CASRPQAGTGSTGELFF
TRBV11-3,TRBD2,few,TRBJ2-1,TGTGCCAGCAGCTGGGGACGCCGGGAGGGCGATGAGCAGTTCTTC,CASSWGRREGDEQFF
TRBV29-1,-,many,TRBJ1-3,TGCAGCTTCGAGGCAGGAAACACCATATATTTT,CSFEAGNTIYF
TRBV7-9,-,many,TRBJ1-3,TGTGCCAGCAGCCTGTTAGACGGAAACACCATATATTTT,CASSLLDGNTIYF
TRBV7-2,TRBD2,many,TRBJ2-5,TGTGCCAGTACTAGCGGGGGGGCGCGAGAGACCCAGTACTTC,CASTSGGARETQYF
TRBV7-2,TRBD1,many,TRBJ1-3,TGTGCCAGCAGCCTAAATGGACAGGGGGCGCGAAACACCATATATTTT,CASSLNGQGARNTIYF
TRBV6-8,TRBD1,many,TRBJ2-5,TGTGCCAGCAGTAAAGACAGGGAGCGGCCAGAAAAAGAGACCCAGTACTTC,CASSKDRERPEKETQYF
TRBV6-1,TRBD1,-,TRBJ2-7,TGTGCCAGCGGGGTAGGGACAGGCTCCGTGGAGCAGTACTTC,CASGVGTGSVEQYF